The 8 T cell receptor beta chains below come from one sample, sequenced in a study of identical twins. TCRdb fed the 5' RACE reads into MiXCR, producing one record per CDR3 protein. The data hold about 660,000 distinct CDR3 sequences, with 8% to 9% observed a single time. The sample also formed part of further work on yellow fever vaccine responses in identical twins.

The sequenced sample consisted of PBMCs. The receptors originated from a woman between 18 and 30 years old in good health.

At least ten counts were recorded for this clonotype. This sequence joins TRBV20-1 and TRBJ2-7; 7 bases are shared with TRBD2. The J segment lost 7 bases and the V segment lost 1 base, leaving 16 bases of the junction unmatched. Germline CDR1 DFQATT, CDR2 SNEGSKA (reference sequence). This CDR3 spans 16 amino acids. CDR3 coding DNA: TGCAGTGCTAGAGGCGGTACTAGCAACCGGGGAGGGGAGCAGTACTTC. Protein sequence: CSARGGTSNRGGEQYF.

The table lists this clonotype with many counts. The rearrangement links TRBV27 to TRBJ2-7; tentatively, D is TRBD1 or TRBD2 (5 bases each). V was shortened by 6 bases and J by 5 bases, with 11 bases between the two germline ends. The CDR3 extends over 12 amino acids. Germline lookup yields CDR1 MNHEY and CDR2 SMNVEV (reference sequence). CDR3 DNA sequence: TGTGCCAGCAGGGCAGGGAGCCACGAGCAGTACTTC. It encodes CASRAGSHEQYF.

This clonotype was seen a few times. The chain recombines TRBV9 with TRBJ2-7; no clear D gene. The CDR3 runs to 15 residues. Trimming left V 0 bases short and J 1 base short, with 11 bases between. Germline V CDR1 and CDR2: SGDLS, YYNGEE. CDR3 sequence (DNA): TGTGCCAGCAGCGTAGGGGGAATTTCGTCCTACGAGCAGTACTTC. It encodes CASSVGGISSYEQYF. Complete variable domain (other parts from reference TRBV9 and TRBJ2-7): DSGVTQTPKHLITATGQRVTLRCSPRSGDLSVYWYQQSLDQGLQFLIQYYNGEERAKGNILERFSAQQFPDLHSELNLSSLELGDSALYFCASSVGGISSYEQYFGPGTRLTVT.

The V and J genes are TRBV11-2 and TRBJ1-1; 7 bases fit TRBD1. The junction had 8 bases not matched to a gene; V was cut back by 4 bases and J by 0 bases. Germline V CDR1 and CDR2: SGHAT, FQNNGV. CDR3 length: 16 residues. DNA of the CDR3: TGTGCCAGCAGCTCGCGGGGGACAGTCATGAACACTGAAGCTTTCTTT. Its protein is CASSSRGTVMNTEAFF. The full variable domain, rest sourced from reference TRBV11-2 and TRBJ1-1, is EAGVAQSPRYKIIEKRQSVAFWCNPISGHATLYWYQQILGQGPKLLIQFQNNGVVDDSQLPKDRFSAERLKGVDSTLKIQPAKLEDSAVYLCASSSRGTVMNTEAFFGQGTRLTVV.

This clonotype was recorded a few times. This chain joins TRBV10-3 and TRBJ2-3, with unresolved D. This CDR3 has 14 amino acids. The V end was cut by 5 bases, the J end by 1 base, with 10 bases between. Germline V lookup: CDR1 ENHRY, CDR2 SYGVKD. The chain's CDR3 is CAISTTGRTDTQYF. CDR3 DNA sequence: TGTGCCATCAGTACTACGGGTCGCACAGATACGCAGTATTTT.

This rearrangement joins TRBV12-3 or TRBV12-4 to TRBJ2-3; D gene uncertain. This CDR3 region has 12 residues. V dropped 5 bases and J dropped 2 bases, with 5 bases sitting between them. The CDR3 protein is CASSTATDTQYF. DNA for the CDR3: TGTGCCAGCAGTACCGCCACAGATACGCAGTATTTT.

The sample holds one count of this clonotype. V usage is TRBV11-1 and J usage is TRBJ2-1; TRBD2 matches at 9 bases. The CDR3 consists of 18 residues. Trimming cost V 4 bases and J 8 bases; bases outside gene matches: 18. Germline V CDR1 and CDR2: SGHAT, FQDESV (reference sequence). The CDR3 nucleotides read TGTGCCAGCAGCTCACAAATGCGAGCGGGAGGACTGTCTGATGAGCAGTTCTTC. Translated: CASSSQMRAGGLSDEQFF.

This clonotype has more than one count but fewer than ten. J is TRBJ2-7 and V is TRBV20-1; 9 positions match TRBD1. The CDR3 sequence is 14 residues long. V lost 6 bases to trimming and J lost 6 bases; unmatched junction nucleotides: 12. Germline values: CDR1 DFQATT, CDR2 SNEGSKA (reference sequence). The CDR3 coding sequence is TGCAGTGCCCCAAGGGGGACAGGGTTTTTCGAGCAGTACTTC. Translation gives CSAPRGTGFFEQYF.